This paragraph covers one TCR beta chain sequence. J gave up 4 bases and V 1 base, and 5 bases lay outside the gene matches. Germline lookup yields CDR1 SGHAT and CDR2 FQDESV (reference sequence). This CDR3 comprises 15 residues. Generated by immunoSEQ multiplex PCR, the TCRdb table keeps only in-frame clones and is missing some. The sample includes roughly 110,000 clones, more than 80% of them seen just once. This sample stems from a study of T cell changes during pregnancy in multiple sclerosis. The chain couples TRBV11-1 to TRBJ2-7, with 9 bases matching TRBD1. Here the sequenced sample was peripheral blood, taken before pregnancy. The origin of this receptor is a female donor with multiple sclerosis, enrolled in a pregnancy study. In nucleotides, the CDR3 is TGTGCCAGCAGCTTAGAGGGGACAGGGATGTACGAGCAGTACTTC. It encodes CASSLEGTGMYEQYF.